Listed below are T cell receptor beta chains from one sample, sequenced in a study of blood T cell repertoires in COVID-19. Only in-frame clones appear in the TCRdb table, and some are missing; sequencing was by immunoSEQ multiplex PCR. The sample holds about 98,000 clones; around 80% are singletons and the top ten take around a quarter. Specimen: peripheral blood. The receptors originated from a man in his 70s with acute or convalescent COVID-19. Each CDR3 is given with its conserved first and last residue. The order of the fields is clone size, V gene, J gene, D gene, CDR3 protein, CDR3 DNA. D genes are given only for firm matches. Clone size, where shown, is once, few, many, or a class for clones that have expanded.

NA,TRBV7-7,TRBJ2-1,NA,CASSFSSRDEQFF,TGTGCTAGCAGCTTTAGCTCCCGGGATGAGCAGTTCTTC
NA,TRBV25-1,TRBJ1-4,TRBD1,CASRPTGVTEKLFF,TGTGCCAGCAGGCCCACAGGGGTAACTGAAAAACTGTTTTTT
NA,TRBV28,TRBJ2-5,TRBD2,CASVGVAGNQETQYF,TGTGCCAGCGTCGGGGTAGCGGGAAATCAAGAGACCCAGTACTTC
NA,TRBV9,TRBJ1-2,NA,CASSQGGASRGYTF,TGTGCCAGCAGCCAAGGAGGAGCGTCACGGGGCTACACCTTC
NA,TRBV5-1,TRBJ2-5,TRBD1,CASSLNRGRGETQYF,TGCGCCAGCAGCTTGAACAGGGGTAGGGGAGAGACCCAGTACTTC
NA,TRBV27,TRBJ2-7,TRBD2,CASRPSGRAYEQYF,TGTGCCAGCAGGCCTAGCGGGAGGGCCTACGAGCAGTACTTC
NA,TRBV7-9,TRBJ1-5,NA,CASSSRGSIDSPQHF,TGTGCCAGCAGCTCAAGAGGGTCCATTGATTCGCCCCAGCATTTT
NA,TRBV18,TRBJ2-3,NA,CASSPQGLRQDTQYF,TGTGCCAGCTCCCCCCAGGGTTTGAGGCAAGATACGCAGTATTTT
NA,TRBV5-4,TRBJ1-4,TRBD1,CASSIGQGAREKLFF,TGTGCCAGCAGCATTGGTCAGGGGGCAAGGGAAAAACTGTTTTTT
NA,TRBV6-1,TRBJ1-2,NA,CASSENSYGYTF,TGTGCCAGCAGTGAGAACAGCTATGGCTACACCTTC
many,TRBV7-3,TRBJ2-1,NA,CASSLGLATYNEQFF,TGTGCCAGCAGCTTAGGGCTAGCGACCTACAATGAGCAGTTCTTC
once,TRBV5-1,TRBJ2-7,TRBD1,CASSLAMGQSYEQYF,TGCGCCAGCAGCTTGGCTATGGGACAGTCCTACGAGCAGTACTTC
NA,TRBV7-9,TRBJ2-7,TRBD1,CASSDPGQGAYEQYF,TGTGCCAGCAGCGATCCGGGACAGGGGGCCTACGAGCAGTACTTC
NA,TRBV2,TRBJ1-1,NA,CASSGFGGQSNTEAFF,TGTGCCAGCAGTGGCTTTGGAGGGCAGTCGAACACTGAAGCTTTCTTT
many,TRBV19,TRBJ2-1,NA,CASSIMAGSYNEQFF,TGTGCCAGTAGTATTATGGCGGGATCCTACAATGAGCAGTTCTTC
NA,TRBV7-2,TRBJ1-1,NA,CASSLSPTETEAFF,TGTGCCAGCAGCTTATCCCCGACAGAAACTGAAGCTTTCTTT
few,TRBV19,TRBJ1-5,NA,CASRPWGGRDQPQHF,TGTGCCAGTAGACCTTGGGGAGGGCGCGATCAGCCCCAGCATTTT
NA,TRBV27,TRBJ2-1,NA,CASSLQAISSYNEQFF,TGTGCCAGCAGTTTGCAGGCCATTAGCTCCTACAATGAGCAGTTCTTC
NA,TRBV24-1,TRBJ2-3,TRBD2,CATSDTGLDPSTDTQYF,TGTGCCACCAGTGATACAGGACTAGACCCTAGCACAGATACGCAGTATTTT
NA,TRBV7-8,TRBJ2-7,NA,CASSLSGAPSYEQYF,TGTGCCAGCAGCCTCTCAGGGGCTCCCTCCTACGAGCAGTACTTC
few,TRBV6-5,TRBJ1-6,NA,CASSYPNGEPLHF,TGTGCCAGCAGTTACCCAAACGGGGAACCCCTCCACTTT
NA,TRBV29-1,TRBJ1-2,NA,CSVVKGQGHGYTF,TGCAGCGTTGTAAAGGGTCAGGGGCACGGCTACACCTTC
once,TRBV6-2/TRBV6-3,TRBJ2-3,NA,CASSYLREPTQYF,TGTGCCAGCAGTTACTTGAGGGAACCTACGCAGTATTTT
NA,TRBV12-5,TRBJ2-5,NA,CASGLVPCIEYQETQYF,TGTGCTAGTGGTTTGGTCCCTTGCATAGAGTACCAAGAGACCCAGTACTTC
once,TRBV27,TRBJ2-7,TRBD2,CASSSRLTSGRAGTYEQYF,TGTGCCAGCAGTTCCCGACTGACTAGCGGGAGGGCCGGAACCTACGAGCAGTACTTC
NA,TRBV9,TRBJ1-4,NA,CASSVIGDNEKLFF,TGTGCCAGCAGCGTAATCGGGGATAATGAAAAACTGTTTTTT
NA,TRBV19,TRBJ1-5,TRBD1,CASSIWTGSDQPQHF,TGTGCCAGTAGTATCTGGACAGGATCTGATCAGCCCCAGCATTTT
NA,TRBV4-1,TRBJ2-1,TRBD1,CASTFGTGYNEQFF,TGCGCCAGCACCTTTGGGACAGGCTACAATGAGCAGTTCTTC
NA,TRBV7-3,TRBJ1-1,NA,CASSLDGGHDEAFF,TGTGCCAGCAGCTTGGACGGGGGGCACGATGAAGCTTTCTTT
NA,TRBV19,TRBJ1-2,NA,CASSIGSTGRTF,TGTGCCAGTAGTATAGGGAGCACCGGTCGGACCTTC
once,TRBV15,TRBJ1-2,NA,CATSRPQEGIGGYTF,TGTGCCACCAGCAGACCCCAGGAGGGTATTGGGGGCTACACCTTC
NA,TRBV19,TRBJ2-7,NA,CASSIGGAVAYEQYF,TGTGCCAGTAGTATAGGCGGTGCAGTGGCTTACGAGCAGTACTTC
NA,TRBV6-2/TRBV6-3,TRBJ2-2,TRBD2,CASSRDRLAGRSGELFF,TGTGCCAGCAGCCGAGACCGACTAGCGGGACGTTCCGGGGAGCTGTTTTTT
NA,TRBV6-6,TRBJ2-7,TRBD2,CASSYPGGWKYF,TGTGCCAGCAGTTACCCGGGGGGTTGGAAGTACTTC
NA,TRBV7-9,TRBJ1-4,NA,CASSFPVRASTNEKLFF,TGTGCCAGCAGCTTCCCCGTCAGGGCTTCAACTAATGAAAAACTGTTTTTT
NA,TRBV6-2/TRBV6-3,TRBJ2-1,TRBD2,CASSYSRGNSGNYEQFF,TGTGCCAGCAGTTACTCGAGAGGGAACAGCGGGAACTATGAGCAGTTCTTC
NA,TRBV24-1,TRBJ1-2,TRBD1,CATSDPRTGSGYTF,TGTGCCACCAGTGATCCGCGGACAGGGAGCGGCTACACCTTC
NA,TRBV6-4,TRBJ2-5,TRBD1,CASRDRGQETQYF,TGTGCCAGCAGGGACAGGGGACAAGAGACCCAGTACTTC
few,TRBV19,TRBJ1-5,NA,CASARAGPNQPQHF,TGTGCCAGCGCCCGGGCAGGGCCCAATCAGCCCCAGCATTTT
NA,TRBV7-2,TRBJ1-2,TRBD1,CASSSDTGGIYGYTF,TGTGCCAGCAGCTCAGATACAGGGGGTATCTATGGCTACACCTTC
few,TRBV28,TRBJ2-7,NA,CASSLAGIGEQYF,TGTGCCAGCAGTTTAGCAGGGATCGGCGAGCAGTACTTC